This T cell receptor (beta chain) was sequenced in a study of cytomegalovirus exposure and HLA in healthy donors. Vbeta (60) and Jbeta (13) primers were used in the PCR. Sequencing was performed with immunoSEQ multiplex PCR; in TCRdb, only in-frame clones are kept and a portion is missing. The table has roughly 36,000 clones, 75% to 90% seen once. The study, taken as a whole, reports: Association with HLA alleles at 0.05 false discovery rate was found for 17,000 or so TCR beta sequences in a later analysis. Diagnosis of cytomegalovirus status made by the classifier reportedly showed high specificity and sensitivity. Being indistinguishable, some V segments were excluded, TRBV6-2 and TRBV6-3 among them.

This clone was counted a single time. No antigen is known for it. This CDR3 is built from 15 residues. After removal of 3 bases from V and 6 bases from J, the junction contained 7 bases not matched to a gene. Looked up from germline, CDR1 is SGDLS and CDR2 is YYNGEE. Sequencing used PBMCs. This clonotype was sampled from a male donor in good health and CMV-seronegative. The V call is TRBV9, the J call TRBJ2-7, with TRBD1 identical over 12 bases. The CDR3 spells CASSETGQGAGEQYF. The CDR3 DNA follows: TGTGCCAGCAGCGAGACGGGACAGGGGGCTGGCGAGCAGTACTTC.